This T cell receptor (beta chain) was retrieved from a study of long-term antiretroviral therapy in people with HIV. Run at survey level, the immunoSEQ assay was version v3.0. Profiled with immunoSEQ multiplex PCR; TCRdb holds only in-frame clones, not every one. The data contain tens of thousands of clones, under 80% of them singletons. HIV-positive participants were all treated in the United States. Regarding the study as a whole: Collection of the blood took place between about 2004 and 2018. The ART regimens in use then may have been less effective than current ones. Clones with expansion before ART led the repertoire at all time points.

In this sample, this clone turned up a few times. The antigen is unknown. This specimen was unsorted PBMCs, taken 0.5 years after starting antiretroviral therapy. The clonotype comes from a middle-aged woman with HIV.

For the CDR3, the DNA is TGTGCCAGCAGTTGGGCAGGGGGAGGAGGAGAGACCCAGTACTTC. The encoded protein is CASSWAGGGGETQYF. This chain links TRBV7-2 with TRBJ2-5; D perhaps matches TRBD1 (7 bases). The CDR3 spans 15 residues. CDR1 and CDR2 from the germline V gene are SGHTA and FQGNSA. With 6 bases removed from V and 4 bases from J, the gap between germline ends came to 18 bases.